Detailed here is one TCR beta chain. Its antigen remains unknown. The data were taken from a study of CD8 T cells in ankylosing spondylitis. General study results and limits: Ankylosing spondylitis blood appeared to be characterized by a TCR beta motif of fewer than ten highly homologous variants. Clones tied to disease were said to be significantly enriched in matched ankylosing spondylitis synovial fluid.

The CDR3 length is 15 residues. Germline V gives CDR1 MRHNA, CDR2 SNTAGT. The V end was cut by 2 bases, the J end by 4 bases, with 12 bases between. Quantitative 5'-RACE was performed with molecular barcodes, and it yielded the TCR beta libraries. TCRdb fed the 5' RACE reads into MiXCR, producing one record per CDR3 protein. The table has a few hundred thousand distinct CDR3 sequences, more than 20% seen once. This chain links TRBV6-4 with TRBJ2-1, with no clear D. The sequenced sample was blood, either unsorted or a sorted T cell fraction (not recorded which). This clonotype was sampled from a male donor with ankylosing spondylitis. CDR3 residues: CASSDDGSAYNEQFF. DNA of the CDR3: TGTGCCAGCAGTGACGATGGCAGCGCGTACAATGAGCAGTTCTTC.